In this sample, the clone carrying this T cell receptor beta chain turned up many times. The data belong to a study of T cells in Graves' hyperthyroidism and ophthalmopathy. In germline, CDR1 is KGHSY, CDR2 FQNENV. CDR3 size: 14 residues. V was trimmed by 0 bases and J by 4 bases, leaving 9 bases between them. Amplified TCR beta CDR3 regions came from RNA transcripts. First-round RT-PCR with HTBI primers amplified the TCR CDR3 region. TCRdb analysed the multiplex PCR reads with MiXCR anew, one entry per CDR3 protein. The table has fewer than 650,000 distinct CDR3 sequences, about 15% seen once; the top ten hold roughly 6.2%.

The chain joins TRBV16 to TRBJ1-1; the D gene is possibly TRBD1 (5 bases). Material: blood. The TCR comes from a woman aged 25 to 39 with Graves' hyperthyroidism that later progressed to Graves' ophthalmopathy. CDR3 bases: TGTGCCAGCAGCCAATCCGGAGGGACCACTGAAGCTTTCTTT. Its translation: CASSQSGGTTEAFF.